This TCR beta chain was captured in a study of blood T cell repertoires in COVID-19. This table comes from immunoSEQ multiplex PCR, and its TCRdb copy is limited to in-frame clones, with some not included. The sample carries about 73,000 clones, around four fifths recorded once. V trimming: 0 bases; J trimming: 5 bases; junction bases outside the gene matches: 16. The length of the CDR3 is 19 residues. The germline CDR1 and CDR2 sequences are SGDLS and YYNGEE. The sequenced sample was peripheral blood. This TCR came from a man in his forties or fifties with active COVID-19. The J gene is TRBJ2-1, the V gene TRBV9, with 8 bases that match TRBD2. CDR3 sequence reads: CASSVATGGAGAQDNEQFF. CDR3 DNA sequence: TGTGCCAGCAGCGTAGCTACGGGGGGAGCGGGGGCCCAAGACAATGAGCAGTTCTTC.